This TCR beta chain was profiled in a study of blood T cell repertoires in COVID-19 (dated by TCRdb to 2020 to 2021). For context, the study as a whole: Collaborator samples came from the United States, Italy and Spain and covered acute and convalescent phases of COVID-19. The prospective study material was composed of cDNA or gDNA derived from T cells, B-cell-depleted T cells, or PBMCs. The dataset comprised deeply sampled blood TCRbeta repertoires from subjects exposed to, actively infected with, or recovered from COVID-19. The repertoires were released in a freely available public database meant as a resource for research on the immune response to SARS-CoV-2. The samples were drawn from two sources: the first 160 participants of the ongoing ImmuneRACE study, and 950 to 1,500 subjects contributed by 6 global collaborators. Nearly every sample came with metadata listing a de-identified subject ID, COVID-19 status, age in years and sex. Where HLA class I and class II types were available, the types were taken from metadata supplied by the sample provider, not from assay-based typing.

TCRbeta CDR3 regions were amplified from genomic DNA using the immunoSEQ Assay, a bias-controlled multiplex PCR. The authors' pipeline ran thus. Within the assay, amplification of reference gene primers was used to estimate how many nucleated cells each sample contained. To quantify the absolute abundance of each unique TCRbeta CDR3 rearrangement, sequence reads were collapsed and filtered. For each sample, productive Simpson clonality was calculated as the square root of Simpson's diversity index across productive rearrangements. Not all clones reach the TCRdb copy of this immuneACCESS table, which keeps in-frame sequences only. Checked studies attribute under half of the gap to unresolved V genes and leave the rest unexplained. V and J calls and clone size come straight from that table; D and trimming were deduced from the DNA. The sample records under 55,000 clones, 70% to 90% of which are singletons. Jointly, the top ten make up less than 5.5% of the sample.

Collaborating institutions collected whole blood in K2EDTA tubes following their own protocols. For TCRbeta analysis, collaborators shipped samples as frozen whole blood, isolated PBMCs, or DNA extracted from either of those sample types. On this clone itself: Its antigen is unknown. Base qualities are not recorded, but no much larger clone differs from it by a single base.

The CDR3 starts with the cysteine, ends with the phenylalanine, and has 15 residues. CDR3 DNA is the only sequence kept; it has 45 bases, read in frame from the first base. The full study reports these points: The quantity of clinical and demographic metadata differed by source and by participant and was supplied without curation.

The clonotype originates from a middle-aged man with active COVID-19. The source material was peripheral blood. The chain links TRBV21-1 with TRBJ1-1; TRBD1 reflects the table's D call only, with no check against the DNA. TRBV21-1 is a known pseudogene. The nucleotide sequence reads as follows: TGTGCCAGCAGCAAAGCGCATGGGCGGAACACTGAAGCTTTCTTT. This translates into CASSKAHGRNTEAFF.